The 7 T cell receptor beta chains below come from one sample, sequenced in a study of blood T cell repertoires in COVID-19. Method: immunoSEQ multiplex PCR; TCRdb's copy keeps in-frame clones and lacks some. Of approximately 150,000 clones listed, 82% were seen once; the top ten hold roughly 8.1%. The specimen was peripheral blood. The receptors come from a woman aged 70-85 years with acute or convalescent COVID-19.

The chain combines TRBV12-3 or TRBV12-4 with TRBJ1-2; a weak D match, TRBD1 (5 bases). Trimming cost V 5 bases and J 2 bases, with 9 bases left between them. There are 13 residues in the CDR3. The CDR3 loop reads CASSLRANYGYTF. CDR3 nucleotides: TGTGCCAGCAGTCTCAGGGCGAACTATGGCTACACCTTC.

The gene calls are TRBV11-2 and TRBJ2-1, with D hard to call. Deletions cut 5 bases from V and 8 bases from J, with 13 bases between. CDR3 length: 13 residues. Germline V gene data show CDR1 as SGHAT and CDR2 as FQNNGV. Here the CDR3 reads CASSGGEWYEQFF. CDR3 coding DNA: TGTGCCAGCAGCGGCGGTGAGTGGTATGAGCAGTTCTTC.

This clone is a singleton in its sample. The V and J genes are TRBV6-6 and TRBJ1-5; no firm D call. The CDR3 is 15 residues long. Trimming took off 4 bases at V and 1 base at J, with 11 bases between the two ends. The germline CDR1 and CDR2 sequences are MNHNY and SVGAGI (reference sequence). CDR3 coding DNA: TGTGCCAGCAGTTCCATACAGCCCAGCAATCAGCCCCAGCATTTT. Translated: CASSSIQPSNQPQHF.

The rearrangement uses TRBV6-5 and TRBJ1-4; 9 bases match TRBD1. CDR1 and CDR2 (germline): MNHEY, SVGAGI. J lost 7 bases, V lost 4 bases, and 4 bases had no gene match. The CDR3 is 14 amino acids. The CDR3 is CASSSGTGTEKLFF. The CDR3 nucleotides are TGTGCCAGCAGTTCCGGGACAGGGACTGAAAAACTGTTTTTT.

This clone was detected only a few times. The chain couples TRBV25-1 to TRBJ2-2, with TRBD1 identical over 8 bases. The CDR3 covers 16 residues. Trimming took 5 bases from V and 1 from J; bases not matched to a gene: 6. The V gene's germline CDR1 is MGHDK and CDR2 SYGVNS. The DNA for the CDR3 is TGTGCCAGCAGTCCCCCAGGGGGCGTGAACACCGGGGAGCTGTTTTTT. Protein product: CASSPPGGVNTGELFF.

This chain connects TRBV12-3 or TRBV12-4 to TRBJ1-5; D is possibly TRBD1 (5 bases). The CDR3 consists of 13 residues. Trimming took 3 bases from V and 4 from J, leaving 7 bases between them. DNA for the CDR3: TGTGCCAGCAGTTTCTCAGGGAATCAGCCCCAGCATTTT. Translated, it gives CASSFSGNQPQHF.

The chain combines TRBV12-3 or TRBV12-4 with TRBJ2-3; tentatively, D is TRBD1 (6 bases). The V gene lost 6 bases and the J gene lost 0 bases, with 7 bases spanning the gap. The CDR3 is made up of 13 amino acids. The CDR3 spells CASSQGSTDTQYF. CDR3 nucleotides: TGTGCCAGCAGCCAGGGGAGCACAGATACGCAGTATTTT.